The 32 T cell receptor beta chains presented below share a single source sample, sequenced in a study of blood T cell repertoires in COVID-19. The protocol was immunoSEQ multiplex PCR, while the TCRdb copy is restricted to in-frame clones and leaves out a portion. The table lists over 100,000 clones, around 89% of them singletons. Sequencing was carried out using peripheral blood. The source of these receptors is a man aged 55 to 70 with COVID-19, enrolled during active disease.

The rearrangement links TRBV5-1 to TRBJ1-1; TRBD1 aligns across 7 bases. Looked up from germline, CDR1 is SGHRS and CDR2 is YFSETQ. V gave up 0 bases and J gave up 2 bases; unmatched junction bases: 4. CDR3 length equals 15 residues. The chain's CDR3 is CASSLVGTVNTEAFF. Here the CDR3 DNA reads TGCGCCAGCAGCTTGGTTGGGACAGTCAACACTGAAGCTTTCTTT.

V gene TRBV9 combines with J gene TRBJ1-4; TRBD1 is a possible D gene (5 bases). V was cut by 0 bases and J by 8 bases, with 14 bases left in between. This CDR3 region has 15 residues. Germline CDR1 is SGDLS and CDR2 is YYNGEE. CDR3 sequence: CASSVGVQGGEKLFF. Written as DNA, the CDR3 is TGTGCCAGCAGCGTAGGGGTTCAGGGAGGGGAAAAACTGTTTTTT.

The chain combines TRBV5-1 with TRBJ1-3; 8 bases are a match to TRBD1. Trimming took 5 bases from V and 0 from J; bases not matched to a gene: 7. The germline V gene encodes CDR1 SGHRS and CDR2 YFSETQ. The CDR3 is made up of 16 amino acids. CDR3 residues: CASRDTGTGSGNTIYF. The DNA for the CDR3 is TGCGCCAGCAGGGATACCGGGACAGGCTCTGGAAACACCATATATTTT.

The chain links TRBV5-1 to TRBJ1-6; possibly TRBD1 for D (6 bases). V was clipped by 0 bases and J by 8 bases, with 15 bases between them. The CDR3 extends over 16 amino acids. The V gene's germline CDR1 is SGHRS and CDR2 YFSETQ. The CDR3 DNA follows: TGCGCCAGCAGCTTGGCAGGTGCAGGGGTGGATTCACCCCTCCACTTT. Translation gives CASSLAGAGVDSPLHF.

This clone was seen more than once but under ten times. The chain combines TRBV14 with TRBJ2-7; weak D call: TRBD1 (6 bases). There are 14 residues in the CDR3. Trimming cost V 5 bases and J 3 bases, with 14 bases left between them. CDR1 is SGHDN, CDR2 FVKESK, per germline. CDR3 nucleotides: TGTGCCAGCAGCAAGCCGGGACAACACTACGAGCAGTACTTC. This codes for CASSKPGQHYEQYF.

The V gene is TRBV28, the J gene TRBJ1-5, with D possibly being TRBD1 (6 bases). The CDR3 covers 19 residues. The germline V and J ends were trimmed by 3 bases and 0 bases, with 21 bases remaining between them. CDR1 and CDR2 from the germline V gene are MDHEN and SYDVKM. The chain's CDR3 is CASSFKVGTRGYSNQPQHF. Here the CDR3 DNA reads TGTGCCAGCAGTTTCAAAGTTGGGACAAGGGGTTATAGCAATCAGCCCCAGCATTTT. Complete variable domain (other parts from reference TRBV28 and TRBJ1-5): DVKVTQSSRYLVKRTGEKVFLECVQDMDHENMFWYRQDPGLGLRLIYFSYDVKMKEKGDIPEGYSVSREKKERFSLILESASTNQTSMYLCASSFKVGTRGYSNQPQHFGDGTRLSIL.

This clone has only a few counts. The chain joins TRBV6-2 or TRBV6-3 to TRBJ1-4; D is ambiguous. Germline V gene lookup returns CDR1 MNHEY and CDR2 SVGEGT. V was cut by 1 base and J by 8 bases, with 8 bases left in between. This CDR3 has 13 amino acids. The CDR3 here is CASSYLGVEKLFF. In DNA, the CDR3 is TGTGCCAGCAGTTACTTGGGCGTGGAAAAACTGTTTTTT.

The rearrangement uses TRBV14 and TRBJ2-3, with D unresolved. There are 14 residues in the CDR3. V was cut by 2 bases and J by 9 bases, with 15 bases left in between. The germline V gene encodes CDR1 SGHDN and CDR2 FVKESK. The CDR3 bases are TGTGCCAGCAGCCAAATAGACCCGGGTCACACGCAGTATTTT. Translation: CASSQIDPGHTQYF.

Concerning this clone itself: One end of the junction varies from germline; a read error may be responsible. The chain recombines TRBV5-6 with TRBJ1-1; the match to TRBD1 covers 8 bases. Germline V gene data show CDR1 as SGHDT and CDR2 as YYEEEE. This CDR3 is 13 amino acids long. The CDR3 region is CASSIGQGGRGHF. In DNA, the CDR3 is TGTGCCAGCAGCATAGGACAGGGAGGGAGAGGGCACTTT.

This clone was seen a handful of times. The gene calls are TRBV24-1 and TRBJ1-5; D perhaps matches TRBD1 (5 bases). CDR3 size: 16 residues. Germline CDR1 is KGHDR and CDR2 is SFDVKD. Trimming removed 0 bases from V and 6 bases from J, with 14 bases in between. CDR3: CATSDLRGQGGQPQHF. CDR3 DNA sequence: TGTGCCACCAGTGATTTGAGGGGTCAGGGTGGTCAGCCCCAGCATTTT.

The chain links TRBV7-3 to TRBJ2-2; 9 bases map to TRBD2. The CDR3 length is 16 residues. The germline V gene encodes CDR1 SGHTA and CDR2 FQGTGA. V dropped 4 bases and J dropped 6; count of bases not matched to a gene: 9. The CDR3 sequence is CASSSINLAGSGELFF. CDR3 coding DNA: TGTGCCAGCAGCTCCATTAATCTAGCGGGGTCCGGGGAGCTGTTTTTT.

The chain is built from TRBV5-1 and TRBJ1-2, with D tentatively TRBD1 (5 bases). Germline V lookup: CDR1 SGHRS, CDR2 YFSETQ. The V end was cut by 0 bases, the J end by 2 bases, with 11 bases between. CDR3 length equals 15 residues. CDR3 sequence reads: CASSLAPGDNYGYTF. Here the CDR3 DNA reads TGCGCCAGCAGCTTGGCCCCGGGGGACAACTATGGCTACACCTTC.

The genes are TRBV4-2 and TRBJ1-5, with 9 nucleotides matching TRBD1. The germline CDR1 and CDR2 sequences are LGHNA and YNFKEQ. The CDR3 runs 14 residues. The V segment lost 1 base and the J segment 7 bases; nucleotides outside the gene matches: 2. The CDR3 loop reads CASSQGTGEQPQHF. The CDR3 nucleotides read TGTGCCAGCAGCCAAGGGACAGGGGAACAGCCCCAGCATTTT.

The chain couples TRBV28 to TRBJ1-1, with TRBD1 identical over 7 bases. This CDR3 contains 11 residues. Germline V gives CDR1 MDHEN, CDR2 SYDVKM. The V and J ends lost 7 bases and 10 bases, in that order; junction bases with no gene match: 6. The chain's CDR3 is CASTDRELAFF. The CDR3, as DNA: TGTGCCAGCACCGACAGGGAGTTAGCTTTCTTT.

CDR3 sequence: CASSGRDRGDYGYTF. The DNA for the CDR3 is TGCGCCAGCAGCGGCCGGGACAGGGGGGACTATGGCTACACCTTC. The rearrangement links TRBV4-1 to TRBJ1-2; 11 bases are a match to TRBD1. Losses at the gene ends were 5 bases for V and 3 bases for J; bases not matched to a gene: 5. The CDR3 contains 15 residues. CDR1 and CDR2 from the germline V gene are MGHRA and YSYEKL.

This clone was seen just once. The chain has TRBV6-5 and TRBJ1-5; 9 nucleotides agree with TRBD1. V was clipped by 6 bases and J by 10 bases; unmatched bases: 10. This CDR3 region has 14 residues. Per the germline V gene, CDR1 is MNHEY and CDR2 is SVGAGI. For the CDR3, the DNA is TGTGCCAGCAGCCGGGACAGGGCAGAGCTTCCCCAGCATTTT. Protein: CASSRDRAELPQHF.

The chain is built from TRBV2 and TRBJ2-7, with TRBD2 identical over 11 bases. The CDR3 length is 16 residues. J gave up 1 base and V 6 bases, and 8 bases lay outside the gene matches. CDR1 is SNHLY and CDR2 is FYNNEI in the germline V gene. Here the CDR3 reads CASRRRGTSGSYEQYF. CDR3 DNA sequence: TGTGCCAGCAGGAGGAGGGGGACTAGCGGTTCCTACGAGCAGTACTTC.

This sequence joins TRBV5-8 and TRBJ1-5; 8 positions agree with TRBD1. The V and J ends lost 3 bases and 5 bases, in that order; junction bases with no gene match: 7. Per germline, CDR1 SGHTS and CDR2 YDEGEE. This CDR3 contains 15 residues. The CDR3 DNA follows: TGTGCCAGCAGCTCGTCGGACAGGGCGGATCAGCCCCAGCATTTT. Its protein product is CASSSSDRADQPQHF.

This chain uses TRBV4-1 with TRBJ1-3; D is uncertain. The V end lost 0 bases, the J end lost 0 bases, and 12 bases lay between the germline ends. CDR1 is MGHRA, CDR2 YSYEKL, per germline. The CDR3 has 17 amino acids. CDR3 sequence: CASSQDLGFSSGNTIYF. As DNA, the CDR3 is TGCGCCAGCAGCCAAGATCTAGGCTTTAGCTCTGGAAACACCATATATTTT.

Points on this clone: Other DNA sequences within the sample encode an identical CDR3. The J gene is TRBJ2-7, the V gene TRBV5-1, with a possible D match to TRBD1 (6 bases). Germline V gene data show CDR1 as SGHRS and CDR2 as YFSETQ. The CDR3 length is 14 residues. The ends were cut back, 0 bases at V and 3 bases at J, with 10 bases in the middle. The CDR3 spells CASSLEGRGYEQYF. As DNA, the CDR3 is TGCGCCAGCAGCTTGGAGGGCAGGGGCTACGAGCAGTACTTC.

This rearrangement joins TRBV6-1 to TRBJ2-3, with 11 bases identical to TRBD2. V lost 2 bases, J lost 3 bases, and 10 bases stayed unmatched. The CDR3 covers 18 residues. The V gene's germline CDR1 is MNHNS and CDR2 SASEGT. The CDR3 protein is CASSELVWGTSGTDTQYF. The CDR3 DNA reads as TGTGCCAGCAGTGAACTGGTTTGGGGGACTAGCGGAACAGATACGCAGTATTTT.

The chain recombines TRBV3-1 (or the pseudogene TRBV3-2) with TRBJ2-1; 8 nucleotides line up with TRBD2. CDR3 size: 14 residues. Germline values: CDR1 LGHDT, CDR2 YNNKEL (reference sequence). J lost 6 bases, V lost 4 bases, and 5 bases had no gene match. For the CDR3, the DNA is TGTGCCAGCAGCCCTCTCGGGACTAGCAATGAGCAGTTCTTC. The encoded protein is CASSPLGTSNEQFF.

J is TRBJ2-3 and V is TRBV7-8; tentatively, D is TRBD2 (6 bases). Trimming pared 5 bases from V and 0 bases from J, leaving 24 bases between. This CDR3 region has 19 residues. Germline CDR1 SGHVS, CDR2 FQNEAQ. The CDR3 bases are TGTGCCAGCAGCCCCGGCTTATTGGTGGGGGGACTTAGCACAGATACGCAGTATTTT. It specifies CASSPGLLVGGLSTDTQYF.

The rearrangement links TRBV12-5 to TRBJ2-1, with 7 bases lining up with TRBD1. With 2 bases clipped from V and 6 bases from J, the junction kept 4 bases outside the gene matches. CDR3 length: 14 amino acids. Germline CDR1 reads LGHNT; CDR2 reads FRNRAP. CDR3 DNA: TGTGCTAGTGGTTTGCCCCGGACAGGCAATGAGCAGTTCTTC. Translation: CASGLPRTGNEQFF.

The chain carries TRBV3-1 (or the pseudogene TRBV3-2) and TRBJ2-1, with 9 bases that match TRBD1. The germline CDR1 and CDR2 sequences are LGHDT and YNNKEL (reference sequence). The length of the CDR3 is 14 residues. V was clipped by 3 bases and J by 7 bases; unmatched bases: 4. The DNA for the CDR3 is TGTGCCAGCAGCCACCGACAGGGGGGTAATGAGCAGTTCTTC. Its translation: CASSHRQGGNEQFF.

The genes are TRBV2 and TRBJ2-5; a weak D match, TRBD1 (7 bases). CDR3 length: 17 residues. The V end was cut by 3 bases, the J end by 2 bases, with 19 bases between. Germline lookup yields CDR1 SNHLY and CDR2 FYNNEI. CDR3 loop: CASSDRGSSGGQETQYF. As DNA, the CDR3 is TGTGCCAGCAGTGACAGGGGGTCTTCCGGGGGACAAGAGACCCAGTACTTC.

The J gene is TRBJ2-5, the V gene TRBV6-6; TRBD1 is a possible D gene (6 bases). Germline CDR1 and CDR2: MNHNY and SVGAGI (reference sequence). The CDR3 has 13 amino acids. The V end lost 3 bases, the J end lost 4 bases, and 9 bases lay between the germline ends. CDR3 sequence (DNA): TGTGCCAGCAGTTATCAGGACAGAGAGACCCAGTACTTC. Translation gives CASSYQDRETQYF.

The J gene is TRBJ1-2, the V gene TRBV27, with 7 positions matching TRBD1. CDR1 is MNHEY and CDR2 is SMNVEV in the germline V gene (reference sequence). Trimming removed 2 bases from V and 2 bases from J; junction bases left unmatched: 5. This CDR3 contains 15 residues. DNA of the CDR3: TGTGCCAGCAGTTTACTCGGACAGGTAAACTATGGCTACACCTTC. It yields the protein CASSLLGQVNYGYTF.

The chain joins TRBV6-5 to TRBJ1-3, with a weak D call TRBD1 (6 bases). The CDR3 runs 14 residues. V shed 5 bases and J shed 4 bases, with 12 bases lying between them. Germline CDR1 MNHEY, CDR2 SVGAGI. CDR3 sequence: CASSLQGYGNTIYF. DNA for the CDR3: TGTGCCAGCAGTCTACAGGGCTACGGAAACACCATATATTTT.

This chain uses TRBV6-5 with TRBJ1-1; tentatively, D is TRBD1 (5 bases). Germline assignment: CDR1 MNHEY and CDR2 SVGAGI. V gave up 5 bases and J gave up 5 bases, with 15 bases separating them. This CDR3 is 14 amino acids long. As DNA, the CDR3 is TGTGCCAGCAGTAGAATGTGGGGGGATACTGAAGCTTTCTTT. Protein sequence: CASSRMWGDTEAFF.

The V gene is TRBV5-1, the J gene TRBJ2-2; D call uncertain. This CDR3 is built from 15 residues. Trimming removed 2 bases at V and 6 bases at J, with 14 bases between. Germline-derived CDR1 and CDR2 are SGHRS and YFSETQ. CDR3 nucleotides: TGCGCCAGCAGCTTACACCCCACATCCTCCGGGGAGCTGTTTTTT. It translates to CASSLHPTSSGELFF. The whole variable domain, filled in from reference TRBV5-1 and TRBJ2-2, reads KAGVTQTPRYLIKTRGQQVTLSCSPISGHRSVSWYQQTPGQGLQFLFEYFSETQRNKGNFPGRFSGRQFSNSRSEMNVSTLELGDSALYLCASSLHPTSSGELFFGEGSRLTVL.

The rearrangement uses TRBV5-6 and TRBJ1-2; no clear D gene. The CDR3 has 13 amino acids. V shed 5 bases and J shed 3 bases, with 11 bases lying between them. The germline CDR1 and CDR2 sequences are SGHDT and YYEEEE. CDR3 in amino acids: CASRFPGYYGYTF. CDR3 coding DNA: TGTGCCAGCAGGTTCCCAGGATACTATGGCTACACCTTC.